This TCR beta chain was identified in a study of blood T cell repertoires in COVID-19. Study-level background: Some COVID-19 samples were acute and others convalescent; all came from the United States, Italy and Spain. Sample material is recorded as cDNA or gDNA derived from T cells, B-cell-depleted T cells, or PBMCs.

Original processing methods: It was from reference gene primer amplification that nucleated cell counts were estimated. This table comes from immunoSEQ multiplex PCR, and its TCRdb copy is limited to in-frame clones, with some not included. The D gene and trimming were derived from the DNA, and the V and J assignments and clone size from that table. The sample includes about 35,000 clones, 85% to 90% of them seen just once. CDR1 KGHSH and CDR2 LQKENI come from the germline V gene. The J segment lost 7 bases and the V segment lost 5 bases, leaving 8 bases of the junction unmatched. This CDR3 comprises 15 residues.

This chain links TRBV18 with TRBJ2-6; TRBD1 matches at 7 bases. This sequence was found in a human donor in a cohort sampled during active COVID-19. The specimen sequenced was peripheral blood. CDR3 loop: CASSTYTGAANVLTF. The CDR3 coding sequence is TGTGCCAGCTCAACATATACAGGGGCTGCCAACGTCCTGACTTTC.